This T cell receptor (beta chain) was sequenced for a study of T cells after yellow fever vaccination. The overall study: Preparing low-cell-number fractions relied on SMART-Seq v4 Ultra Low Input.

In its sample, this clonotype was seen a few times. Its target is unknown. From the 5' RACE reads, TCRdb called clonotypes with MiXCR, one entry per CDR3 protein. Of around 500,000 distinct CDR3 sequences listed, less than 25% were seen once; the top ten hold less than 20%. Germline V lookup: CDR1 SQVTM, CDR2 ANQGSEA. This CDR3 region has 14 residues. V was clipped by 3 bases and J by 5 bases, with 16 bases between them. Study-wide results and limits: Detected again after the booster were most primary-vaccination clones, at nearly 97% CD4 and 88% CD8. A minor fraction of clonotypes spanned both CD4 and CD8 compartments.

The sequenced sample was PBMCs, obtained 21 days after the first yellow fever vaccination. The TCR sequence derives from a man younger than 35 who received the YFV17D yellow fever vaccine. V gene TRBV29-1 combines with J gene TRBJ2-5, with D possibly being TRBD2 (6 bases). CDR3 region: CSVDRWGERETQYF. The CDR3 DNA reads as TGCAGCGTTGACCGGTGGGGGGAAAGGGAGACCCAGTACTTC. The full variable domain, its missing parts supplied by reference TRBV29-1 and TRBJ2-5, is SAVISQKPSRDICQRGTSLTIQCQVDSQVTMMFWYRQQPGQSLTLIATANQGSEATYESGFVIDKFPISRPNLTFSTLTVSNMSPEDSSIYLCSVDRWGERETQYFGPGTRLLVL.